This T cell receptor (beta chain) was sequenced during a study of blood T cell repertoires in COVID-19. Study-wide context: Samples representing acute and convalescent COVID-19 were sourced from the United States, Italy and Spain.

Trimming took 5 bases from V and 1 from J; bases not matched to a gene: 5. The CDR3 runs to 15 residues. CDR1 is SEHNR, CDR2 FQNEAQ, per germline (reference sequence). TCRdb's table, derived via immunoSEQ multiplex PCR, lists solely in-frame clones and lacks some. Of fewer than 250,000 clones listed, 80% to 95% were seen once; the top ten hold roughly 0.8%. Patients at the Seattle site were enrolled during active infection and followed longitudinally. The genes are TRBV7-9 and TRBJ2-7; 10 bases are a match to TRBD1. The TCR was taken from a man aged 25-40 years with COVID-19, enrolled during active disease. The sample comprised peripheral blood. The CDR3 loop reads CASSEGQGRSYEQYF. CDR3 bases: TGTGCCAGCAGCGAGGGACAGGGGCGATCCTACGAGCAGTACTTC.